This T cell receptor (beta chain) was identified during a study of blood T cell repertoires in COVID-19 (dated by TCRdb to about 2020). In the study overall: Samples covering the acute and convalescent phases of COVID-19 were provided by collaborators in the United States, Italy and Spain. The material from the prospective study consisted of cDNA or gDNA derived from T cells, B-cell-depleted T cells, or PBMCs. Deeply sampled blood TCRbeta repertoires from subjects exposed to, actively infected with, or recovered from COVID-19 were included in the dataset. A freely available public database, intended as a resource for researchers studying the immune response to SARS-CoV-2, is where the repertoires were released. The samples were drawn from the first 160 participants of the ongoing ImmuneRACE study and from 950 to 1,500 subjects provided by 6 global collaborators. A de-identified subject ID, COVID-19 status, age in years and sex were almost always included in the sample metadata. Where HLA class I and class II types were available, the types were taken from metadata supplied by the sample provider, not from assay-based typing.

TCRbeta CDR3 regions were amplified from genomic DNA by means of the immunoSEQ Assay, a bias-controlled multiplex PCR. In the original analysis: Nucleated cell counts per sample were estimated from amplification of reference gene primers within the assay. To quantify the absolute abundance of each unique TCRbeta CDR3 rearrangement, sequence reads were collapsed and filtered. For each sample, productive Simpson clonality was calculated by taking the square root of Simpson's diversity index across productive rearrangements. What TCRdb holds here is the immuneACCESS table cut down to in-frame rearrangements. Part of the clones is not present; checked against another copy, under half of the missing clones reflect an unresolved V gene, and the others are unexplained. D and trimming were read from the DNA, whereas the V and J calls and clone size are those reported in that table. Counted in this sample were some 380,000 clones; 81% of them appeared once. The leading ten clones occupy 1.1% of the sample.

Summary of the overall study and its limitations: How much clinical and demographic metadata was included differed by source and by participant, and the metadata was provided uncurated.

Whole blood was collected in K2EDTA tubes by collaborating institutions according to the institutions' own protocols. For TCRbeta analysis, collaborators shipped samples as frozen whole blood, isolated PBMCs, or DNA extracted from either of those sample types. In this sample, this clone turned up once. Its recognized antigen is unknown. One base away there is no much larger clone; base qualities are not given. The sequencing sample was made of peripheral blood. The receptor comes from a human donor with acute or convalescent COVID-19. The donor label of this sample is uncertain.

The CDR3 here reads CASSLGTAGNTIYF. The sequence in DNA is TGTGCCAGCAGCCTTGGGACAGCTGGAAACACCATATATTTT. This chain is built from TRBV3-1 (or the pseudogene TRBV3-2) and TRBJ1-3, and 7 junction bases match TRBD1. CDR1 LGHDT and CDR2 YNNKEL are derived from the germline V gene (reference sequence). Ends trimmed: V by 4 bases, J by 2 bases; bases unmatched to a gene: 2. Measured from the cysteine to the phenylalanine, the CDR3 is 14 residues long. Only the CDR3 DNA stays, 42 bases, in frame from base 1.